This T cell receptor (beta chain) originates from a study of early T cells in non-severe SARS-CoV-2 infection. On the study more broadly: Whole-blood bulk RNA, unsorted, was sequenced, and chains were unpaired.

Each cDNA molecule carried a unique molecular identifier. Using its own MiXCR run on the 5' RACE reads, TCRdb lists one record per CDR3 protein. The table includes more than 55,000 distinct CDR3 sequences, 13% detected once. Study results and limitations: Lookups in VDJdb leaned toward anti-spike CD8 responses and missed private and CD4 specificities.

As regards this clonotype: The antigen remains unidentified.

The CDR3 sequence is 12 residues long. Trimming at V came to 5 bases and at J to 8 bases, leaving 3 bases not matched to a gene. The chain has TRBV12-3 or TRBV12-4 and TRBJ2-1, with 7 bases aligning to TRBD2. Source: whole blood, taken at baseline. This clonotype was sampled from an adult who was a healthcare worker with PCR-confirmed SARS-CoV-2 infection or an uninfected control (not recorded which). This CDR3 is CASSQTSYEQFF. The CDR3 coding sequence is TGTGCCAGCAGTCAGACTAGCTATGAGCAGTTCTTC.